Presented here are 10 T cell receptor beta chains from one specimen sequenced in a study of shared clonotypes between healthy human individuals. Here immunoSEQ multiplex PCR was the method, and the copy in TCRdb shows in-frame clones only, minus some. Of roughly 2,300,000 clones listed, roughly 92% were seen once; the top ten hold about 0.41%. Material: naive CD4+ T cells from PBMCs. As for subset: CD45RA+ positively selected. These receptors all stem from a man aged 18 to 30 in good health. Some clones in this sample may be carry-over from other donors' samples.

The chain is built from TRBV4-1 and TRBJ1-1; D unresolved. Per germline, CDR1 MGHRA and CDR2 YSYEKL. The V gene lost 1 base and the J gene lost 8 bases, with 14 bases spanning the gap. The CDR3 loop spans 14 amino acids. The CDR3 nucleotides are TGCGCCAGCAGCCAAGGGGCGGCCCGTATCGAAGCTTTCTTT. Amino acid sequence: CASSQGAARIEAFF.

The J gene is TRBJ2-5, the V gene TRBV28, with D perhaps TRBD1 (6 bases). The germline V gene encodes CDR1 MDHEN and CDR2 SYDVKM. This CDR3 is 13 amino acids long. V lost 7 bases and J 10 bases, leaving 19 bases between the germline ends. The CDR3 loop is CASTRPQGILQYF. As DNA, the CDR3 is TGTGCCAGCACCCGCCCCCAGGGGATTCTCCAGTACTTC.

The rearrangement links TRBV28 to TRBJ2-7; D is tentatively TRBD1 or TRBD2 (5 bases each). V gave up 11 bases and J gave up 4 bases, with 18 bases separating them. CDR1 MDHEN and CDR2 SYDVKM come from the germline V gene. The CDR3 totals 13 residues. Here the CDR3 DNA reads TGTGCCTCGGCAGGGACCCTAAGGTACGAGCAGTACTTC. The encoded protein is CASAGTLRYEQYF.

In regard to this clone: This CDR3 is also generated by other DNA sequences in the sample. The V call is TRBV28, the J call TRBJ1-2, with D uncertain. Trimming left V 3 bases short and J 4 bases short, with 6 bases between. Germline-derived CDR1 and CDR2 are MDHEN and SYDVKM. The CDR3 contains 12 residues. CDR3 DNA: TGTGCCAGCAGTTTGAGCAGCTATGGCTACACCTTC. The encoded protein is CASSLSSYGYTF.

V and J are TRBV5-6 and TRBJ2-3; TRBD2 is a possible D gene (5 bases). CDR1 and CDR2 from the germline V gene are SGHDT and YYEEEE. V lost 4 bases, J lost 9 bases, and 12 bases lay in between. This CDR3 spans 12 amino acids. The CDR3, as DNA: TGTGCCAGCAGCCCGTACTCGGGAACGCAGTATTTT. Residues: CASSPYSGTQYF.

The chain links TRBV11-1 to TRBJ1-1, with D uncertain. V was trimmed by 5 bases and J by 3 bases, leaving 10 bases between them. CDR1 is SGHAT, CDR2 FQDESV, per germline (reference sequence). The CDR3 is 13 amino acids. CDR3 residues: CASSLTQDTEAFF. The CDR3 coding sequence is TGTGCCAGCAGCCTGACCCAGGACACTGAAGCTTTCTTT.

This sequence joins TRBV28 and TRBJ2-3; no definite D call. Trimming took 2 bases from V and 0 from J, leaving 6 bases between them. The length of the CDR3 is 14 residues. Germline V gene lookup returns CDR1 MDHEN and CDR2 SYDVKM. CDR3 amino acids: CASSLGPSTDTQYF. CDR3 nucleotide sequence: TGTGCCAGCAGTTTAGGTCCTAGCACAGATACGCAGTATTTT.

This sequence joins TRBV6-5 and TRBJ2-2, with D possibly TRBD1 on 6 matching bases. Trimming pared 2 bases from V and 2 bases from J, leaving 12 bases between. Germline lookup yields CDR1 MNHEY and CDR2 SVGAGI. The CDR3 contains 16 residues. In DNA, the CDR3 is TGTGCCAGCAGTTACGTGGGGGCCACCAACACCGGGGAGCTGTTTTTT. Its protein is CASSYVGATNTGELFF.

The chain carries TRBV7-9 and TRBJ2-5; 7 nucleotides match TRBD2. The CDR3 totals 15 residues. Germline V gene sequence: CDR1 SEHNR, CDR2 FQNEAQ (reference sequence). The ends lost 1 base at V and 9 bases at J; junction bases unmatched: 11. The CDR3 region has the DNA TGTGCCAGCAGCTTAGATCCGGAGGGAGGGCAAGCCCAGTACTTC. This sequence encodes CASSLDPEGGQAQYF. The variable domain in full, with the rest retrieved from reference TRBV7-9 and TRBJ2-5, is DTGVSQNPRHKITKRGQNVTFRCDPISEHNRLYWYRQTLGQGPEFLTYFQNEAQLEKSRLLSDRFSAERPKGSFSTLEIQRTEQGDSAMYLCASSLDPEGGQAQYFGPGTRLLVL.

The V gene is TRBV5-1, the J gene TRBJ2-1, with D possibly being TRBD2 (6 bases). The V end was cut by 5 bases, the J end by 6 bases, with 12 bases between. Germline V gives CDR1 SGHRS, CDR2 YFSETQ. CDR3 length equals 13 residues. The CDR3 reads CASSRGKGNEQFF. CDR3 in DNA: TGCGCCAGCAGTCGGGGGAAGGGCAATGAGCAGTTCTTC.